What follows are 13 T cell receptor beta chains derived from one specimen sequenced in a study of blood T cell repertoires in COVID-19. Profiled with immunoSEQ multiplex PCR; TCRdb holds only in-frame clones, not every one. Seen here are a few hundred thousand clones, just under 85% observed once, and the top ten hold approximately 16%. The source material was PBMCs or T cells enriched from blood (not recorded which). These receptors came from a man aged 35 to 55 who had recovered from COVID-19.

The chain is built from TRBV30 and TRBJ1-2; D unresolved. The germline V gene has CDR1 GTSNPN and CDR2 SVGIG (reference sequence). This CDR3 is 14 amino acids long. V was clipped by 3 bases and J by 1 base, with 12 bases between them. The CDR3 loop reads CAWRPRVSNYGYTF. CDR3 nucleotide sequence: TGTGCCTGGAGGCCCCGGGTCAGTAACTATGGCTACACCTTC.

CDR3 DNA sequence: TGTGCCAGCAGCCAAGACCTCGGGTATGAAAAACTGTTTTTT. It yields the protein CASSQDLGYEKLFF. This chain connects TRBV14 to TRBJ1-4, with D hard to call. CDR1 is SGHDN and CDR2 is FVKESK in the germline V gene. V lost 0 bases and J lost 6, with 8 bases in between. The CDR3 loop spans 14 amino acids.

The rearrangement links TRBV19 to TRBJ1-4; possibly TRBD1 for D (5 bases). CDR1 and CDR2 (germline): LNHDA, SQIVND (reference sequence). This CDR3 comprises 14 residues. Between the trimmed V and J ends, which lost 4 bases and 3 bases, there was a span of 9 bases. CDR3 protein: CASSTSTANEKLFF. The CDR3 coding sequence is TGTGCCAGTAGTACTTCGACAGCTAATGAAAAACTGTTTTTT.

The CDR3: CASSNEGSGRADEQFF. The CDR3 DNA follows: TGTGCCAGCTCGAACGAGGGTAGCGGGAGGGCGGATGAGCAGTTCTTC. The chain has TRBV7-9 and TRBJ2-1; 11 nucleotides line up with TRBD2. The CDR3 totals 16 residues. V trimming: 8 bases; J trimming: 8 bases; junction bases outside the gene matches: 14. Germline values: CDR1 SEHNR, CDR2 FQNEAQ (reference sequence).

The chain has TRBV19 and TRBJ2-3, with 9 nucleotides matching TRBD1. Unmatched junction bases numbered 12, after V lost 4 bases and J lost 1 base. In germline, CDR1 is LNHDA, CDR2 SQIVND (reference sequence). The CDR3 has 18 amino acids. The CDR3 reads CASSTLPGQGPGTDTQYF. CDR3 coding DNA: TGTGCCAGTAGTACGTTACCGGGACAGGGTCCTGGCACAGATACGCAGTATTTT.

The V gene is TRBV7-9, the J gene TRBJ1-4, with D hard to call. CDR1 and CDR2 (germline): SEHNR, FQNEAQ (reference sequence). This CDR3 has 15 amino acids. Trimming removed 5 bases at V and 5 bases at J, with 15 bases between. CDR3 sequence: CASSPPAGRNEKLFF. As DNA, the CDR3 is TGTGCCAGCAGCCCCCCAGCGGGGAGGAATGAAAAACTGTTTTTT.

The chain carries TRBV5-1 and TRBJ2-7; the D is unclear. This CDR3 comprises 14 residues. The V and J ends lost 4 bases and 0 bases respectively, with 11 bases between them. Germline V gives CDR1 SGHRS, CDR2 YFSETQ. The CDR3 DNA sequence: TGCGCCAGCAGCGAACAGACCTACTCCTACGAGCAGTACTTC. This encodes CASSEQTYSYEQYF. The full variable domain, completed using reference TRBV5-1 and TRBJ2-7, is KAGVTQTPRYLIKTRGQQVTLSCSPISGHRSVSWYQQTPGQGLQFLFEYFSETQRNKGNFPGRFSGRQFSNSRSEMNVSTLELGDSALYLCASSEQTYSYEQYFGPGTRLTVT.

V gene TRBV5-1 combines with J gene TRBJ2-1; 7 nucleotides align to TRBD1. Germline CDR1 and CDR2: SGHRS and YFSETQ. This CDR3 contains 13 residues. The trim removed 7 bases at V and 7 bases at J, leaving 8 bases unmatched. CDR3 sequence (DNA): TGCGCCAGCGGGGCTAGGGGGCTTAATGAGCAGTTCTTC. Its translation is CASGARGLNEQFF.

The rearrangement links TRBV7-8 to TRBJ2-7; 7 bases agree with TRBD1. CDR3 length: 16 amino acids. Germline CDR1 is SGHVS and CDR2 is FQNEAQ. J gave up 3 bases and V 4 bases, and 12 bases lay outside the gene matches. The CDR3 DNA reads as TGTGCCAGCAGCTCCAACCTAGGGACAGCCTTCTACGAGCAGTACTTC. This translates into CASSSNLGTAFYEQYF.

The chain couples TRBV28 to TRBJ1-2, with D maybe TRBD1 (6 bases). This CDR3 is built from 13 residues. The V gene lost 6 bases and the J gene lost 8 bases, with 16 bases spanning the gap. From germline, CDR1 is MDHEN and CDR2 SYDVKM. The CDR3 bases are TGTGCCAGCAGCAGCCGGGACATTCGGGGCTACACCTTC. Its protein is CASSSRDIRGYTF.

The chain links TRBV20-1 to TRBJ2-1; the match to TRBD2 covers 7 bases. The germline CDR1 and CDR2 sequences are DFQATT and SNEGSKA (reference sequence). This CDR3 spans 16 amino acids. The V segment lost 3 bases and the J segment 0 bases; nucleotides outside the gene matches: 8. In DNA, the CDR3 is TGCAGTGCTAGTCGACTAGCCGTTAGCTCCTACAATGAGCAGTTCTTC. This encodes CSASRLAVSSYNEQFF.

The gene calls are TRBV19 and TRBJ1-5; TRBD1 agrees at 7 bases. This CDR3 comprises 15 residues. V dropped 6 bases and J dropped 5; count of bases not matched to a gene: 10. Germline lookup yields CDR1 LNHDA and CDR2 SQIVND (reference sequence). CDR3 nucleotides: TGTGCCAGTAGGTTAGGGGGCAAAGTCGATCAGCCCCAGCATTTT. Its protein product is CASRLGGKVDQPQHF.

This chain uses TRBV11-2 with TRBJ1-1; D not certain. Germline V gene data show CDR1 as SGHAT and CDR2 as FQNNGV. Trimming stripped 5 bases from V and 4 bases from J, with 20 bases between. This CDR3 region has 16 residues. CDR3 coding DNA: TGTGCCAGCAGCCCTTGGGGAGGCGGATTAGGCACTGAAGCTTTCTTT. Its translation is CASSPWGGGLGTEAFF.